This T cell receptor (beta chain) was recorded in a study of blood T cell repertoires in COVID-19. Repertoires were generated with immunoSEQ multiplex PCR, while TCRdb's copy carries only in-frame clones and drops some. The sample yields under 300,000 clones, 70% to 90% seen once. V shed 3 bases and J shed 3 bases, with 6 bases lying between them. The CDR3 is made up of 12 amino acids. Germline V gives CDR1 SGHTA, CDR2 FQGNSA. Input material: PBMCs or T cells enriched from blood (not recorded which). The chain is built from TRBV7-2 and TRBJ2-7; the D is unclear. This TCR was sampled from a man aged 18 to 30 who had recovered from COVID-19. CDR3 loop: CASSFQDYEQYF. The CDR3 nucleotides read TGTGCCAGCAGCTTTCAGGACTACGAGCAGTACTTC. Combining the CDR3 with reference TRBV7-2 and TRBJ2-7 gives the whole variable domain GAGVSQSPSNKVTEKGKDVELRCDPISGHTALYWYRQSLGQGLEFLIYFQGNSAPDKSGLPSDRFSAERTGGSVSTLTIQRTQQEDSAVYLCASSFQDYEQYFGPGTRLTVT.